This T cell receptor beta chain was captured in a study of identical twins. Germline V gene lookup returns CDR1 SGHDT and CDR2 YYEEEE. V was clipped by 4 bases and J by 2 bases; unmatched bases: 9. The CDR3 has 16 amino acids. This clonotype turned up a few times. TCRdb re-analysed the 5' RACE reads in MiXCR, keeping a single row per CDR3 protein. The sample includes 450,000 or so distinct CDR3 sequences, 13% to 15% of them seen just once. These data were also reused for a study on yellow fever vaccine responses in identical twins.

The TCR comes from a woman aged 18-30 years in good health. The sequencing input was CD4+ T cells sorted from blood. This chain connects TRBV5-6 to TRBJ2-3; 8 bases fit TRBD2. The CDR3 sequence is CASSGKIAGNTDTQYF. The CDR3 DNA follows: TGTGCCAGCAGCGGTAAGATAGCGGGGAACACAGATACGCAGTATTTT.